A single sample is the source of the 8 T cell receptor beta chains below, sequenced in a study of blood T cell repertoires in COVID-19. Here immunoSEQ multiplex PCR was the method, and the copy in TCRdb shows in-frame clones only, minus some. The data hold 80,000 to 100,000 clones, with more than 70% observed a single time. Sequencing was done on a sample of peripheral blood. These receptors all come from a man aged 65-85 years with acute or convalescent COVID-19.

The V gene is TRBV29-1, the J gene TRBJ2-5, with D unclear. The V and J ends lost 2 bases and 4 bases respectively, with 11 bases between them. The CDR3 totals 13 residues. Germline values: CDR1 SQVTM, CDR2 ANQGSEA. The CDR3 protein is CSVEPEPRETQYF. CDR3 nucleotide sequence: TGCAGCGTTGAACCGGAGCCGAGAGAGACCCAGTACTTC.

The rearrangement uses TRBV27 and TRBJ1-2; TRBD1 aligns across 11 bases. The CDR3 is 14 residues long. Trimming cost V 6 bases and J 8 bases; bases outside gene matches: 8. Per germline, CDR1 MNHEY and CDR2 SMNVEV (reference sequence). The CDR3 region has the DNA TGTGCCAGCAGCGGGGACAGGGGGTTCTACGGCTACACCTTC. As protein: CASSGDRGFYGYTF.

V and J are TRBV11-1 and TRBJ1-1; 7 bases map to TRBD1. Germline V gene lookup returns CDR1 SGHAT and CDR2 FQDESV (reference sequence). The V gene end was trimmed by 6 bases and the J gene end by 2 bases; junction bases not matched to a gene: 6. There are 14 residues in the CDR3. As DNA, the CDR3 is TGTGCCAGCAGGTCCGGGACAGCTAACACTGAAGCTTTCTTT. Protein product: CASRSGTANTEAFF.

The chain employs TRBV5-1 and TRBJ2-1; no clear D gene. Germline V gives CDR1 SGHRS, CDR2 YFSETQ. Trimming removed 0 bases from V and 7 bases from J, with 17 bases in between. There are 16 residues in the CDR3. The CDR3: CASSLAGGSYLNEQFF. The CDR3 DNA is TGCGCCAGCAGCTTGGCGGGTGGGTCGTACTTAAATGAGCAGTTCTTC.

The J gene is TRBJ1-4, the V gene TRBV7-2, with D possibly TRBD1 on 6 matching bases. The V and J ends lost 5 bases and 13 bases respectively, with 20 bases between them. This CDR3 comprises 14 residues. The V gene's germline CDR1 is SGHTA and CDR2 FQGNSA. The CDR3 loop is CASSLRDTLSGLFF. CDR3 DNA sequence: TGTGCCAGCAGCCTCCGGGACACCTTGAGCGGACTGTTTTTT.

The chain recombines TRBV7-2 with TRBJ2-7; a weak D match, TRBD1 (6 bases). The CDR3 has 14 amino acids. With 1 base removed from V and 4 bases from J, the gap between germline ends came to 11 bases. The germline V gene has CDR1 SGHTA and CDR2 FQGNSA. DNA of the CDR3: TGTGCCAGCAGCTTAGACAGGGCAGGGTACGAGCAGTACTTC. Translating it yields CASSLDRAGYEQYF.

This chain uses TRBV18 with TRBJ2-7, with D tentatively TRBD1 (5 bases). Germline CDR1 is KGHSH and CDR2 is LQKENI. CDR3 length: 13 residues. The V and J ends lost 0 bases and 11 bases respectively, with 14 bases between them. The CDR3 bases are TGTGCCAGCTCACCACCGGGGCAGGGTAAAGAGTACTTC. It is translated as CASSPPGQGKEYF.

The chain employs TRBV30 and TRBJ1-5; TRBD1 matches at 8 bases. V was pared by 4 bases and J by 4 bases, with 6 bases of the junction left unmatched. Germline values: CDR1 GTSNPN, CDR2 SVGIG (reference sequence). This CDR3 has 14 amino acids. CDR3 nucleotide sequence: TGTGCCTGGACCCGGACAGGGAGTAATCAGCCCCAGCATTTT. This sequence encodes CAWTRTGSNQPQHF.